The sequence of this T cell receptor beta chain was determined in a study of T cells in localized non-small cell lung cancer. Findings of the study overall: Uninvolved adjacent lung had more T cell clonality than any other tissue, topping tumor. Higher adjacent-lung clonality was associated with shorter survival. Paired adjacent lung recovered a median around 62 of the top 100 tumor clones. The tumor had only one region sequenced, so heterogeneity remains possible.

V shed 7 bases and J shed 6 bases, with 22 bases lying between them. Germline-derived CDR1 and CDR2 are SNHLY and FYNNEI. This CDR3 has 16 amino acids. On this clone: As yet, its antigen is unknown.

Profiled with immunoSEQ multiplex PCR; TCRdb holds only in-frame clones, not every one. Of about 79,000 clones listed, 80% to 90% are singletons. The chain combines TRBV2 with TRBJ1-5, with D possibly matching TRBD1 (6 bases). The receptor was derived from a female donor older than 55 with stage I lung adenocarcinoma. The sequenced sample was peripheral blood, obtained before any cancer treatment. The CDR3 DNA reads TGTGCCAGCAAGGAGGGCTTAGGGGGAACTAGTCAGCCCCAGCATTTT. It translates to CASKEGLGGTSQPQHF. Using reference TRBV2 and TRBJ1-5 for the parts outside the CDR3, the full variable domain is EPEVTQTPSHQVTQMGQEVILRCVPISNHLYFYWYRQILGQKVEFLVSFYNNEISEKSEIFDDQFSVERPDGSNFTLKIRSTKLEDSAMYFCASKEGLGGTSQPQHFGDGTRLSIL.